The next 26 T cell receptor beta chains were all read from a single sample in a study of shared clonotypes between healthy human individuals. Profiled with immunoSEQ multiplex PCR; TCRdb holds only in-frame clones, not every one. Of some 1.5 million clones listed, more than 95% are singletons. The sample comprised naive CD4+ T cells sorted from blood. Subset in this sample: CD45RA+ positively selected. The receptor source for this set is a man aged 25-45 years in good health.

CDR3: CASSIGGPQETQYF. CDR3 nucleotide sequence: TGTGCCAGCAGCATCGGGGGACCCCAAGAGACCCAGTACTTC. This chain links TRBV9 with TRBJ2-5; perhaps TRBD2 as D (6 bases). Trimming removed 4 bases from V and 1 base from J, with 11 bases in between. CDR1 and CDR2 (germline): SGDLS, YYNGEE. There are 14 residues in the CDR3.

The chain carries TRBV13 and TRBJ2-7; 7 bases agree with TRBD2. The trim removed 5 bases at V and 4 bases at J, leaving 11 bases unmatched. The CDR3 loop spans 15 amino acids. Germline loops: CDR1 PRHDT, CDR2 FYEKMQ (reference sequence). The CDR3 bases are TGTGCCAGCAGCAAACCAACGGGGGGAGGGTACGAGCAGTACTTC. Translation gives CASSKPTGGGYEQYF.

V and J are TRBV29-1 and TRBJ1-5; D uncertain. Per the germline V gene, CDR1 is SQVTM and CDR2 is ANQGSEA. This CDR3 is 13 amino acids long. The V end lost 4 bases, the J end lost 0 bases, and 7 bases lay between the germline ends. CDR3 in DNA: TGCAGCGTTGGTAAGGGTAGCAATCAGCCCCAGCATTTT. Protein sequence: CSVGKGSNQPQHF.

The V and J genes are TRBV18 and TRBJ1-1; D is unclear. Trimming cost V 0 bases and J 5 bases, with 16 bases left between them. Germline V gene sequence: CDR1 KGHSH, CDR2 LQKENI. This CDR3 contains 16 residues. The chain's CDR3 is CASSPPLIWVGTEAFF. The CDR3 region has the DNA TGTGCCAGCTCACCACCCCTTATCTGGGTGGGAACTGAAGCTTTCTTT.

The chain links TRBV7-8 to TRBJ2-3; D is undetermined. Trimming took 5 bases from V and 2 from J, leaving 8 bases between them. CDR1 and CDR2 (germline): SGHVS, FQNEAQ. CDR3 length equals 13 residues. The CDR3 coding sequence is TGTGCCAGCAGCAGGGATTACACAGATACGCAGTATTTT. Translated: CASSRDYTDTQYF.

This clone was detected only a few times. This sample also contains other DNA sequences that code for the same CDR3. The rearrangement uses TRBV20-1 and TRBJ1-1; unclear D gene. CDR1 DFQATT and CDR2 SNEGSKA come from the germline V gene (reference sequence). This CDR3 comprises 11 residues. V lost 2 bases, J lost 1 base, and 2 bases lay in between. The CDR3 nucleotides read TGCAGTGCTAGACAGAACACTGAAGCTTTCTTT. It is translated as CSARQNTEAFF.

J is TRBJ1-2 and V is TRBV7-2, with a tentative D call TRBD1 (6 bases). Germline loops: CDR1 SGHTA, CDR2 FQGNSA. There are 14 residues in the CDR3. V dropped 0 bases and J dropped 8 bases, with 13 bases sitting between them. CDR3 nucleotide sequence: TGTGCCAGCAGCTTAGCGGGCAGGGGTGGCGGCTACACCTTC. Translated, it gives CASSLAGRGGGYTF.

As concerns this clone: At the DNA level, this CDR3 is encoded by other sequences in the same sample as well. V and J are TRBV14 and TRBJ1-5; D is unclear. Trimming left V 3 bases short and J 6 bases short, with 6 bases between. The length of the CDR3 is 12 residues. The V gene's germline CDR1 is SGHDN and CDR2 FVKESK. CDR3 nucleotides: TGTGCCAGCAGCCAGGTGGGTCAGCCCCAGCATTTT. Amino acids: CASSQVGQPQHF.

Written as DNA, the CDR3 is TGCGCCAGCAGCGACGTCAGGGGGTTCACTGAAGCTTTCTTT. This translates into CASSDVRGFTEAFF. The chain couples TRBV4-1 to TRBJ1-1; TRBD1 agrees at 7 bases. Germline V gives CDR1 MGHRA, CDR2 YSYEKL. The CDR3 contains 14 residues. Germline trimming cut 5 bases from V and 4 bases from J; bases unmatched to any gene: 7.

The rearrangement joins TRBV7-2 to TRBJ2-7; a weak D match, TRBD2 (5 bases). V lost 3 bases and J lost 5, with 11 bases in between. Germline V CDR1 and CDR2: SGHTA, FQGNSA. The CDR3 loop spans 13 amino acids. The CDR3 sequence: CASSFSYGDEQYF. In DNA, the CDR3 is TGTGCCAGCAGCTTCTCTTACGGGGACGAGCAGTACTTC.

This clone was detected only once. This rearrangement joins TRBV19 to TRBJ2-3; D unresolved. This CDR3 spans 16 amino acids. Trimming took off 4 bases at V and 2 bases at J, with 16 bases between the two ends. Germline CDR1 and CDR2: LNHDA and SQIVND (reference sequence). The CDR3, as DNA: TGTGCCAGTAGTACTGGGGTAGCATGGAACACAGATACGCAGTATTTT. Translated: CASSTGVAWNTDTQYF. Based on the CDR3 plus reference TRBV19 and TRBJ2-3, the full variable domain is DGGITQSPKYLFRKEGQNVTLSCEQNLNHDAMYWYRQDPGQGLRLIYYSQIVNDFQKGDIAEGYSVSREKKESFPLTVTSAQKNPTAFYLCASSTGVAWNTDTQYFGPGTRLTVL.

The chain links TRBV7-9 to TRBJ2-5, with 7 bases identical to TRBD1. V shed 6 bases and J 4 bases; nucleotides not matched to a gene: 8. The CDR3 covers 14 residues. Germline V gives CDR1 SEHNR, CDR2 FQNEAQ (reference sequence). The DNA of the CDR3 is TGTGCCAGCAGGCAACAGGGGAGAGGAGAGACCCAGTACTTC. Encoded protein: CASRQQGRGETQYF. Complete variable domain (other parts from reference TRBV7-9 and TRBJ2-5): DTGVSQNPRHKITKRGQNVTFRCDPISEHNRLYWYRQTLGQGPEFLTYFQNEAQLEKSRLLSDRFSAERPKGSFSTLEIQRTEQGDSAMYLCASRQQGRGETQYFGPGTRLLVL.

This clone was observed once. This sequence joins TRBV2 and TRBJ1-1, with D perhaps matching TRBD1 (6 bases). Trimming cost V 7 bases and J 4 bases, with 13 bases left between them. Germline values: CDR1 SNHLY, CDR2 FYNNEI. The CDR3 is 13 residues long. CDR3: CASTADRTTEAFF. The CDR3 DNA is TGTGCCAGCACCGCAGACAGGACCACTGAAGCTTTCTTT.

The CDR3 DNA reads TGTGCCAGCAGCCCCGGGGCCGGGACAGGCAATCAGCCCCAGCATTTT. Translated: CASSPGAGTGNQPQHF. The chain carries TRBV7-9 and TRBJ1-5; 7 bases match TRBD1. The trim removed 5 bases at V and 2 bases at J, leaving 9 bases unmatched. CDR1 is SEHNR, CDR2 FQNEAQ, per germline (reference sequence). The length of the CDR3 is 16 residues.

V is TRBV19 and J is TRBJ2-7, with D perhaps assigned TRBD1 or TRBD2 (5 bases each). The germline CDR1 and CDR2 sequences are LNHDA and SQIVND (reference sequence). The CDR3 has 17 residues. V was shortened by 1 base and J by 0 bases, with 16 bases between the two germline ends. CDR3 protein: CASSIGDGNPSSYEQYF. CDR3 sequence (DNA): TGTGCCAGTAGTATAGGGGACGGAAACCCGAGCTCCTACGAGCAGTACTTC.

This rearrangement joins TRBV9 to TRBJ1-1, with 9 bases lining up with TRBD1. V lost 4 bases and J lost 0; bases outside the gene matches: 10. The length of the CDR3 is 17 residues. CDR1 and CDR2 (germline): SGDLS, YYNGEE. Written as DNA, the CDR3 is TGTGCCAGCAGCCCAATATGGGACAGGGTGGTGAACACTGAAGCTTTCTTT. The encoded protein is CASSPIWDRVVNTEAFF.

The chain recombines TRBV29-1 with TRBJ1-4; TRBD1 aligns across 7 bases. The germline gives CDR1 SQVTM, CDR2 ANQGSEA. The ends lost 4 bases at V and 2 bases at J; junction bases unmatched: 4. The CDR3 contains 14 residues. The CDR3 DNA reads as TGCAGCGTTGCTCCGGGACAGACTAATGAAAAACTGTTTTTT. Its translation: CSVAPGQTNEKLFF.

V usage is TRBV10-3 and J usage is TRBJ2-7; 10 nucleotides agree with TRBD2. V lost 6 bases and J lost 3; bases outside the gene matches: 5. The CDR3 totals 14 residues. Germline CDR1 reads ENHRY; CDR2 reads SYGVKD. The CDR3 reads CAIRGVAGGYEQYF. CDR3 sequence (DNA): TGTGCCATCAGAGGGGTAGCGGGGGGCTACGAGCAGTACTTC.

The CDR3 protein is CASSEASAYYEQFF. The DNA of the CDR3 is TGTGCCAGCAGTGAAGCTTCGGCGTATTATGAGCAGTTCTTC. The chain couples TRBV6-1 to TRBJ2-1; D gene ambiguous. The CDR3 has 14 amino acids. Trimming took 0 bases from V and 8 from J, leaving 11 bases between them. Per the germline V gene, CDR1 is MNHNS and CDR2 is SASEGT.

As for this clone: A read error may explain this, as a much larger clone is one base away. Other nucleotide sequences from this sample produce the same CDR3. This rearrangement joins TRBV18 to TRBJ2-5; D unclear. CDR1 is KGHSH, CDR2 LQKENI, per germline. This CDR3 is 11 amino acids long. V lost 3 bases and J lost 4, with 3 bases in between. The CDR3 loop is CASSPLETQYF. The CDR3 DNA sequence: TGTGCCAGCTCACCCCTAGAGACCCAGTACTTC.

The gene calls are TRBV19 and TRBJ1-5; D is perhaps TRBD1 (5 bases). This CDR3 spans 16 amino acids. The germline V gene encodes CDR1 LNHDA and CDR2 SQIVND (reference sequence). Trimming removed 0 bases from V and 2 bases from J, with 11 bases in between. The CDR3 spells CASSIERQNGNQPQHF. The CDR3 region has the DNA TGTGCCAGTAGTATAGAGAGACAGAATGGCAATCAGCCCCAGCATTTT.

This chain links TRBV13 with TRBJ2-7; D possibly uses TRBD1 or TRBD2 (5 bases each). This CDR3 has 15 amino acids. Germline CDR1 and CDR2: PRHDT and FYEKMQ (reference sequence). The V and J ends lost 4 bases and 3 bases respectively, with 16 bases between them. The CDR3 loop is CASSSLAGTIYEQYF. The CDR3 DNA follows: TGTGCCAGCAGCTCATTAGCCGGGACCATCTACGAGCAGTACTTC.

The V gene is TRBV2, the J gene TRBJ2-7, with D possibly TRBD1 on 6 matching bases. Germline assignment: CDR1 SNHLY and CDR2 FYNNEI. The CDR3 contains 12 residues. V lost 8 bases, J lost 3 bases, and 11 bases lay in between. The CDR3 DNA is TGTGCCAGCGGTCGACAGGACTACGAGCAGTACTTC. This gives the protein CASGRQDYEQYF.

J is TRBJ2-5 and V is TRBV19; 12 bases map to TRBD1. The CDR3 contains 17 residues. Germline V gene sequence: CDR1 LNHDA, CDR2 SQIVND (reference sequence). V trimming: 5 bases; J trimming: 6 bases; junction bases outside the gene matches: 13. The CDR3 is CASSPGTGGGRTKTQYF. The CDR3 DNA sequence: TGTGCCAGTAGTCCGGGGACAGGGGGCGGGAGGACGAAGACCCAGTACTTC.

The CDR3 nucleotides are TGTGCCAGCAGTAAACAGAAAAATCAGCCCCAGCATTTT. The encoded protein is CASSKQKNQPQHF. The rearrangement uses TRBV6-5 and TRBJ1-5; no firm D call. V lost 5 bases and J 4 bases, leaving 9 bases between the germline ends. The V gene's germline CDR1 is MNHEY and CDR2 SVGAGI. The CDR3 spans 13 residues.

The V gene is TRBV5-4, the J gene TRBJ2-4, with TRBD2 as a possible D gene (5 bases). This CDR3 spans 14 amino acids. CDR1 and CDR2 (germline): SGHNT, YYREEE (reference sequence). The V gene lost 3 bases and the J gene lost 6 bases, with 13 bases spanning the gap. CDR3 amino acids: CASSSLAGPNIQYF. The CDR3 coding sequence is TGTGCCAGCAGCTCGCTGGCGGGCCCAAACATTCAGTACTTC.